This entry describes one T cell receptor beta chain. The data originate from a study of blood T cell repertoires in COVID-19. Repertoires were generated with immunoSEQ multiplex PCR, while TCRdb's copy carries only in-frame clones and drops some. This table holds approximately 300,000 clones, 90% to 95% found once. This CDR3 comprises 17 residues. The junction had 17 bases not matched to a gene; V was cut back by 3 bases and J by 4 bases. Looked up from germline, CDR1 is GTSNPN and CDR2 is SVGIG (reference sequence). The receptor comes from a woman aged 25 to 39 who had been exposed to COVID-19. The sequenced material came from PBMCs or T cells enriched from blood (not recorded which). This rearrangement joins TRBV30 to TRBJ2-7; 8 bases agree with TRBD1. The CDR3: CAWRSRPGQGAGYEQYF. The CDR3 DNA follows: TGTGCCTGGAGAAGTCGCCCGGGGCAGGGGGCTGGATACGAGCAGTACTTC.